This TCR beta chain emerged from a study of vaccination and CD4 T cells after COVID-19. Losses at the gene ends were 3 bases for V and 5 bases for J; bases not matched to a gene: 6. This CDR3 contains 15 residues. Scientists ran DNA taken from cultured CD4+ T cells through the Oncomine TCR Beta short-read assay for sequencing. TCRdb re-derived calls from the PCR reads in MiXCR, one entry per CDR3 protein. This sample has approximately 9,500 distinct CDR3 sequences; approximately 24% occur once, and the top ten carry under 60%. Treatment meaning: 10-day PBMC culture with coronavirus spike peptide pools or control peptides (ViraFEST assay). This clonotype was counted a few times. Its matching antigen is unknown.

Sample: CD4+ T cells from blood, cultured in vitro, taken before SARS-CoV-2 vaccination. The clonotype comes from a human donor who received a COVID-19 vaccine. This chain uses TRBV12-3 or TRBV12-4 with TRBJ2-7, with 11 nucleotides matching TRBD2. The CDR3 nucleotides are TGTGCCAGCAGTTTTAGCGGGGGGGCTTTCGACGAGCAGTACTTC. It yields the protein CASSFSGGAFDEQYF.